One sample yielded the 25 T cell receptor beta chains listed below, sequenced in a study of human T cells and chemical hapten exposure. As for time point: patch test 1, 2 weeks after DPC sensitization. Treatment given: therapeutic diphenylcyclopropenone sensitization with weekly scalp DPC. TCRdb re-called the RACE reads with MiXCR, one entry per CDR3 protein. The sample contains around 110,000 distinct CDR3 sequences, about 12% of which appear only once. Sequenced here: whole blood, sampled in connection with sensitization to the hapten diphenylcyclopropenone (DPC). The receptor set was obtained from a woman aged 45-59 years with alopecia areata. Some clones in this sample may be carry-over from other donors' samples.

This clonotype was recorded at least ten times. The gene calls are TRBV28 and TRBJ2-7; 7 positions match TRBD2. The CDR3 extends over 13 amino acids. Germline CDR1 MDHEN, CDR2 SYDVKM. J was trimmed by 7 bases and V by 6 bases; bases with no gene match: 9. The CDR3 region has the DNA TGTGCCAGCAGGCAAGGCTCGGGAGGAGAGCAGTACTTC. This sequence encodes CASRQGSGGEQYF. The variable domain in full, completed from reference TRBV28 and TRBJ2-7, reads DVKVTQSSRYLVKRTGEKVFLECVQDMDHENMFWYRQDPGLGLRLIYFSYDVKMKEKGDIPEGYSVSREKKERFSLILESASTNQTSMYLCASRQGSGGEQYFGPGTRLTVT.

This clonotype was counted ten times or more. The chain couples TRBV5-1 to TRBJ1-1; TRBD1 is a possible D gene (5 bases). This CDR3 is built from 14 residues. In germline, CDR1 is SGHRS, CDR2 YFSETQ. Trimming cost V 6 bases and J 5 bases, with 17 bases left between them. Here the CDR3 DNA reads TGCGCCAGCAATCGGGGGGAGAAGGTTACTGAAGCTTTCTTT. It encodes CASNRGEKVTEAFF.

This clonotype appeared a few times. V is TRBV28 and J is TRBJ2-7; D uncertain. Per germline, CDR1 MDHEN and CDR2 SYDVKM. This CDR3 is 15 amino acids long. The V end was cut by 5 bases, the J end by 2 bases, with 16 bases between. The DNA for the CDR3 is TGTGCCAGCAGTCCTAGGACCGAACTCGCCTACGAGCAGTACTTC. Translation: CASSPRTELAYEQYF. Combining the CDR3 with reference TRBV28 and TRBJ2-7 gives the whole variable domain DVKVTQSSRYLVKRTGEKVFLECVQDMDHENMFWYRQDPGLGLRLIYFSYDVKMKEKGDIPEGYSVSREKKERFSLILESASTNQTSMYLCASSPRTELAYEQYFGPGTRLTVT.

In its sample, this clonotype was seen a few times. V and J are TRBV10-3 and TRBJ2-3; weak D call: TRBD2 (5 bases). V was pared by 3 bases and J by 0 bases, with 10 bases between. The CDR3 has 15 residues. Germline CDR1 and CDR2: ENHRY and SYGVKD. The CDR3 nucleotides read TGTGCCATCAGTGACTCCACGGGGAGCACAGATACGCAGTATTTT. This sequence encodes CAISDSTGSTDTQYF.

This clonotype showed up just a few times. V is TRBV7-9 and J is TRBJ1-5; D uncertain. Trimming removed 1 base at V and 0 bases at J, with 7 bases between. This CDR3 has 15 amino acids. CDR1 and CDR2 (germline): SEHNR, FQNEAQ (reference sequence). CDR3 residues: CASSLDQLSNQPQHF. In DNA, the CDR3 is TGTGCCAGCAGCTTAGACCAGCTTAGCAATCAGCCCCAGCATTTT.

This clonotype was seen ten or more times. In DNA, the CDR3 is TGCAGTGCTAGAGTAGATACGCAGTATTTT. Translating it yields CSARVDTQYF. This chain uses TRBV20-1 with TRBJ2-3; no clear D gene. CDR1 is DFQATT and CDR2 is SNEGSKA in the germline V gene (reference sequence). The CDR3 length is 10 residues. V shed 1 base and J shed 5 bases, with 1 base lying between them.

This clonotype was recorded a few times. This chain joins TRBV6-5 and TRBJ2-5; no reliable D call. This CDR3 spans 15 amino acids. Trimming cost V 5 bases and J 0 bases, with 13 bases left between them. Germline V gene sequence: CDR1 MNHEY, CDR2 SVGAGI. This CDR3 reads CASSPWEPNQETQYF. The CDR3 coding sequence is TGTGCCAGCAGTCCCTGGGAACCTAACCAAGAGACCCAGTACTTC.

Many counts were recorded for this clonotype. This chain uses TRBV6-1 with TRBJ2-3; D not certain. The CDR3 consists of 13 residues. Germline V lookup: CDR1 MNHNS, CDR2 SASEGT. V dropped 3 bases and J dropped 5 bases, with 9 bases sitting between them. The CDR3 DNA reads TGTGCCAGCAGTGATAGGTCTGGAGATACGCAGTATTTT. Translating it yields CASSDRSGDTQYF.

The chain links TRBV7-8 to TRBJ2-7; D gene ambiguous. V shed 1 base and J shed 3 bases, with 16 bases lying between them. Looked up from germline, CDR1 is SGHVS and CDR2 is FQNEAQ. This CDR3 spans 16 amino acids. In DNA, the CDR3 is TGTGCCAGCAGCTTAGGTCGCCGACCCTCTTACTACGAGCAGTACTTC. It encodes CASSLGRRPSYYEQYF.

This clonotype was picked up a small number of times. This rearrangement joins TRBV20-1 to TRBJ2-1; 8 bases agree with TRBD2. Germline CDR1 reads DFQATT; CDR2 reads SNEGSKA (reference sequence). The CDR3 extends over 14 amino acids. V dropped 6 bases and J dropped 0; count of bases not matched to a gene: 4. Here the CDR3 reads CSAGGGSSYNEQFF. The CDR3 DNA reads TGCAGTGCGGGCGGGGGGAGCTCCTACAATGAGCAGTTCTTC.

This chain connects TRBV28 to TRBJ1-5; D gene uncertain. The V end was cut by 4 bases, the J end by 5 bases, with 12 bases between. The CDR3 loop spans 14 amino acids. Germline CDR1 and CDR2: MDHEN and SYDVKM. The CDR3 here is CASSSDADHQPQHF. CDR3 DNA sequence: TGTGCCAGCAGTTCGGACGCCGACCATCAGCCCCAGCATTTT.

This clonotype has ten or more counts. V and J are TRBV28 and TRBJ2-1; D perhaps matches TRBD2 (6 bases). The germline CDR1 and CDR2 sequences are MDHEN and SYDVKM. Deletions cut 2 bases from V and 3 bases from J, with 11 bases between. The CDR3 length is 15 residues. CDR3 nucleotide sequence: TGTGCCAGCAGTTTAGGGGGGAACCTCTACAATGAGCAGTTCTTC. Its protein is CASSLGGNLYNEQFF.

V and J are TRBV28 and TRBJ2-3; D remains ambiguous. In germline, CDR1 is MDHEN, CDR2 SYDVKM. CDR3 length: 14 residues. The V end was cut by 5 bases, the J end by 8 bases, with 17 bases between. CDR3 protein: CASSRFRSTSTQYF. The CDR3 region has the DNA TGTGCCAGCAGTCGGTTCCGGTCCACAAGTACGCAGTATTTT.

The CDR3 reads CSVEGTGLVEQYF. CDR3 DNA sequence: TGCAGCGTTGAGGGAACAGGGCTAGTTGAGCAGTACTTC. J is TRBJ2-7 and V is TRBV29-1; perhaps TRBD1 as D (6 bases). Trimming removed 3 bases at V and 7 bases at J, with 16 bases between. Germline V gene data show CDR1 as SQVTM and CDR2 as ANQGSEA. This CDR3 comprises 13 residues.

This rearrangement joins TRBV6-5 to TRBJ2-3, with D perhaps matching TRBD2 (5 bases). Germline CDR1 reads MNHEY; CDR2 reads SVGAGI. V shed 5 bases and J shed 5 bases, with 11 bases lying between them. The CDR3 extends over 13 amino acids. The CDR3 loop is CASSDLAGDTQYF. In DNA form, the CDR3 reads TGTGCCAGCAGTGACCTGGCGGGAGATACGCAGTATTTT.

This clonotype was counted at least ten times. The chain uses TRBV27 and TRBJ2-3, with 8 nucleotides matching TRBD1. The length of the CDR3 is 15 residues. Looked up from germline, CDR1 is MNHEY and CDR2 is SMNVEV (reference sequence). Germline trimming cut 4 bases from V and 0 bases from J; bases unmatched to any gene: 3. This CDR3 is CASSSRGPSTDTQYF. The DNA of the CDR3 is TGTGCCAGCAGTTCCAGGGGGCCGAGCACAGATACGCAGTATTTT.

This clonotype was picked up a small number of times. V is TRBV5-1 and J is TRBJ2-2, with no clear D. CDR1 is SGHRS, CDR2 YFSETQ, per germline. The CDR3 length is 13 residues. Trimming removed 1 base from V and 4 bases from J, with 5 bases in between. CDR3 nucleotide sequence: TGCGCCAGCAGCTTGTTTATCACCGGGGAGCTGTTTTTT. This sequence encodes CASSLFITGELFF.

This chain connects TRBV20-1 to TRBJ2-1; 11 bases line up with TRBD2. This CDR3 has 16 residues. Losses at the gene ends were 3 bases for V and 3 bases for J; bases not matched to a gene: 7. The germline V gene encodes CDR1 DFQATT and CDR2 SNEGSKA (reference sequence). As DNA, the CDR3 is TGCAGTGCTAGGGGGACTAGCGGCCCCATCTACAATGAGCAGTTCTTC. Amino acids: CSARGTSGPIYNEQFF.

The J gene is TRBJ1-1, the V gene TRBV5-1, with D possibly TRBD1 on 6 matching bases. Germline V gene sequence: CDR1 SGHRS, CDR2 YFSETQ. CDR3 length: 13 residues. V lost 7 bases and J 1 base, leaving 11 bases between the germline ends. The DNA for the CDR3 is TGCGCCAGCGCCGGGACATCGAACACTGAAGCTTTCTTT. Its protein product is CASAGTSNTEAFF.

This clonotype was seen at least ten times. The V gene is TRBV18, the J gene TRBJ1-2; D is unresolved. CDR1 and CDR2 (germline): KGHSH, LQKENI. The CDR3 is 13 residues long. Trimming removed 3 bases from V and 5 bases from J, with 10 bases in between. CDR3 DNA sequence: TGTGCCAGCTCACCTCCCGGACTGTATGGCTACACCTTC. Residues: CASSPPGLYGYTF.

The chain recombines TRBV7-6 with TRBJ1-2, with a tentative D call TRBD1 (5 bases). Germline loops: CDR1 SGHVS, CDR2 FNYEAQ. V was trimmed by 5 bases and J by 0 bases, leaving 13 bases between them. The CDR3 is made up of 15 amino acids. CDR3 loop: CASSQGHRANYGYTF. The CDR3 DNA is TGTGCCAGCAGCCAAGGACATCGAGCTAACTATGGCTACACCTTC. Using reference TRBV7-6 and TRBJ1-2 for the parts outside the CDR3, the full variable domain is GAGVSQSPRYKVTKRGQDVALRCDPISGHVSLYWYRQALGQGPEFLTYFNYEAQQDKSGLPNDRFSAERPEGSISTLTIQRTEQRDSAMYRCASSQGHRANYGYTFGSGTRLTVV.

This clonotype occurred a few times. This rearrangement joins TRBV18 to TRBJ1-1, with D tentatively TRBD1 (6 bases). This CDR3 spans 13 amino acids. The ends were cut back, 2 bases at V and 10 bases at J, with 14 bases in the middle. Germline lookup yields CDR1 KGHSH and CDR2 LQKENI. The CDR3 DNA follows: TGTGCCAGCTCACCAGAGGTTGCAGGGGCAGCTTTCTTT. It is translated as CASSPEVAGAAFF.

The V gene is TRBV11-3, the J gene TRBJ2-2, with D perhaps TRBD2 (6 bases). V lost 1 base to trimming and J lost 5 bases, with 8 bases between them. This CDR3 has 14 residues. The V gene's germline CDR1 is SGHNT and CDR2 YENEEA. The CDR3 spells CASSLGDSTGELFF. In DNA form, the CDR3 reads TGTGCCAGCAGCTTAGGGGACTCAACCGGGGAGCTGTTTTTT.

The genes are TRBV28 and TRBJ2-5; the D gene is possibly TRBD2 (5 bases). V dropped 5 bases and J dropped 2 bases, with 12 bases sitting between them. There are 14 residues in the CDR3. The germline gives CDR1 MDHEN, CDR2 SYDVKM. For the CDR3, the DNA is TGTGCCAGCAGTAGCAGCGGAGATCAAGAGACCCAGTACTTC. Translated, it gives CASSSSGDQETQYF.

This chain joins TRBV12-2 and TRBJ1-6; the table's D call, TRBD1, was not checked against the DNA. TRBV12-2 has pseudogene status. The CDR3 is 17 residues long. The CDR3 is CASLPRDRGLYNSPLHF. The CDR3 nucleotides read TGTGCAAGTCTCCCCAGGGACAGGGGGCTTTATAATTCACCCCTCCACTTT.